This T cell receptor beta chain emerged from a study of shared clonotypes between healthy human individuals. Study-wide results and limits: Generally, naive subsets came out with larger estimated richness than memory subsets.

V was trimmed by 4 bases and J by 9 bases, leaving 14 bases between them. The germline V gene has CDR1 MDHEN and CDR2 SYDVKM. This CDR3 region has 13 residues. Worth noting for this clone: What it recognizes is unknown.

Sequenced by immunoSEQ multiplex PCR; TCRdb stores in-frame clones only, minus some. Of around 1,000,000 clones listed, 60% to 85% are singletons. This clonotype was sampled from a man between 18 and 35 years old in good health. Some clones in this sample may be carry-over from other donors' samples. The specimen was memory CD4+ T cells from PBMCs. Noted subset: CD45RA-negative fraction. The chain is built from TRBV28 and TRBJ2-3; D might be TRBD2 (5 bases). The CDR3 loop reads CASSSPGFGTQYF. For the CDR3, the DNA is TGTGCCAGCAGTTCCCCGGGATTTGGGACGCAGTATTTT.